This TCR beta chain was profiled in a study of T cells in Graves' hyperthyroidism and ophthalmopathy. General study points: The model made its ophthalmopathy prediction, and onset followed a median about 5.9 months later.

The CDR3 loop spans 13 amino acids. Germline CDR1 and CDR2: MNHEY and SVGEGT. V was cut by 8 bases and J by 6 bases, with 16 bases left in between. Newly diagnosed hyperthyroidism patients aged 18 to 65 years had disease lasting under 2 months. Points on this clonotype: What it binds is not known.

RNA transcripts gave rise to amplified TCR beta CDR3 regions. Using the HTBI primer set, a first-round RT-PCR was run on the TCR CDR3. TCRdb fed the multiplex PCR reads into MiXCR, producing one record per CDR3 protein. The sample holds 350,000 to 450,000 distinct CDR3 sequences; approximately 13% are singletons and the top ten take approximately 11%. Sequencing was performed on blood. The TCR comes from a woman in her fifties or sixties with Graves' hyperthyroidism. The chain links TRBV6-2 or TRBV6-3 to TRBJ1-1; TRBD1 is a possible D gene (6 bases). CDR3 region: CASRRGAEAEAFF. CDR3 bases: TGTGCCAGCCGGCGGGGGGCGGAAGCTGAAGCTTTCTTT.